These T cell receptor beta chains were read from a single sample in a study of neurological immune-mediated disorders. TCRdb analysed the 5' RACE reads with MiXCR anew, one entry per CDR3 protein. The sample yields some 89,000 distinct CDR3 sequences, around 4.5% seen once. The sequencing sample was made of PBMCs. The receptor source for this set is a woman aged 60-75 years with multiple sclerosis. Each CDR3 is given with its conserved first and last residue. Fields, in order: J gene, V gene, clone size, D gene, CDR3 protein, CDR3 DNA. A D gene is named only where the DNA matches it firmly. Not every row has a clone size; where given, it reads once, few, many or a size class.

TRBJ2-2	TRBV11-2	many	TRBD2	CASSLVRTSGVTGELFF	TGTGCCAGCAGCTTAGTCCGGACTAGCGGTGTCACCGGGGAGCTGTTTTTT
TRBJ1-2	TRBV20-1	many	.	CSARRVLEGYTF	TGCAGTGCTAGACGGGTTCTGGAGGGCTACACCTTC
TRBJ2-7	TRBV12-3/TRBV12-4	many	.	CASRRAYEQYF	TGTGCCAGCAGGCGGGCCTACGAGCAGTACTTC
TRBJ2-3	TRBV20-1	many	TRBD2	CSARDGGSGGSKYF	TGCAGTGCTAGAGATGGAGGTAGCGGGGGGTCCAAGTATTTT
TRBJ2-3	TRBV6-2/TRBV6-3	many	.	CASGLLPDTQYF	TGTGCCAGCGGCCTCCTACCGGATACGCAGTATTTT
TRBJ2-1	TRBV6-4	many	.	CASSASLGYNEQFF	TGTGCCAGCAGTGCCTCTTTGGGATACAATGAGCAGTTCTTC
TRBJ2-5	TRBV12-3/TRBV12-4	.	.	CVSTHWGAQETQYF	TGTGTCAGCACCCACTGGGGGGCACAAGAGACCCAGTACTTC
TRBJ2-5	TRBV9	many	.	CASSVGTGQETQYF	TGTGCCAGCAGCGTAGGAACAGGGCAAGAGACCCAGTACTTC
TRBJ1-2	TRBV7-2	many	.	CASSGQTNYGYTF	TGTGCCAGCAGCGGACAGACTAACTATGGCTACACCTTC
TRBJ2-5	TRBV7-2	many	TRBD2	CASRSSGVIETQYF	TGTGCCAGCAGATCAAGCGGGGTCATTGAGACCCAGTACTTC
TRBJ1-5	TRBV20-1	many	.	CSAEGGSNQPQHF	TGCAGTGCCGAAGGTGGGAGCAATCAGCCCCAGCATTTT
TRBJ1-1	TRBV11-2	many	.	CASSPKLAGEAFF	TGTGCCAGCAGCCCTAAGCTGGCAGGTGAAGCTTTCTTT
TRBJ2-3	TRBV10-3	many	.	CAISEPLGLSNTDTQYF	TGTGCCATCAGTGAGCCCCTCGGGCTGAGTAACACAGATACGCAGTATTTT
TRBJ2-1	TRBV6-5	many	.	CASSYGGTDNEQFF	TGTGCCAGCAGTTACGGAGGAACCGACAATGAGCAGTTCTTC
TRBJ2-5	TRBV5-1	many	.	CASSLDGPETQYF	TGCGCCAGCAGCTTGGACGGTCCGGAGACCCAGTACTTC
TRBJ2-5	TRBV20-1	many	.	CSARDSRVPLETQYF	TGCAGTGCTAGAGATTCCCGGGTCCCCTTGGAGACCCAGTACTTC
TRBJ2-7	TRBV5-1	many	.	CASSLTPGLPDEQYF	TGCGCCAGCAGCTTGACCCCAGGGTTGCCTGACGAGCAGTACTTC
TRBJ2-5	TRBV6-1	many	.	CASSELVHLGETQYF	TGTGCCAGCAGTGAGTTAGTCCACCTTGGGGAGACCCAGTACTTC
TRBJ1-1	TRBV5-1	many	TRBD1	CASSPRTGGDTEAFF	TGCGCCAGCAGCCCCCGGACAGGCGGGGACACTGAAGCTTTCTTT
TRBJ2-1	TRBV10-3	.	TRBD2	CAISGGVREQFF	TGTGCCATCAGCGGGGGGGTTAGGGAGCAGTTCTTC
TRBJ1-1	TRBV20-1	many	.	CSARAGPNTEAFF	TGCAGTGCTAGAGCCGGGCCTAACACTGAAGCTTTCTTT
TRBJ2-7	TRBV27	many	.	CASSSPTGSRYF	TGTGCCAGCAGTTCCCCCACAGGGTCCCGGTACTTC
TRBJ2-1	TRBV5-1	many	.	CASSLLRSNNEQFF	TGCGCCAGCAGCTTGTTACGCTCAAACAATGAGCAGTTCTTC
TRBJ2-2	TRBV7-8	many	.	CASSLVSSNTGELFF	TGTGCCAGCAGCTTAGTCAGCTCGAACACCGGGGAGCTGTTTTTT
TRBJ1-4	TRBV4-1	many	.	CASSRAERTSSEKLFF	TGCGCCAGCAGCCGAGCAGAACGGACATCTTCTGAAAAACTGTTTTTT
TRBJ1-1	TRBV6-5	many	TRBD1	CASSYLTTGPWRNTEAFF	TGTGCCAGCAGTTATCTGACGACAGGGCCTTGGAGGAACACTGAAGCTTTCTTT
TRBJ2-7	TRBV9	many	.	CASSVGSGTAWDEQYF	TGTGCCAGCAGCGTAGGGAGTGGGACGGCTTGGGACGAGCAGTACTTC
TRBJ1-5	TRBV20-1	.	.	CSARVPNQRDHPQHF	TGCAGTGCTAGAGTACCCAATCAAAGGGATCATCCCCAGCATTTT
TRBJ2-7	TRBV19	few	.	CASSIASIRSEQYF	TGTGCCAGTAGTATAGCCAGCATCCGGAGCGAGCAGTACTTC
TRBJ1-1	TRBV5-1	medium-sized	.	CASSLYRTANTEAFF	TGCGCCAGCAGCTTGTACCGGACAGCGAACACTGAAGCTTTCTTT
TRBJ1-6	TRBV10-2	many	.	CASSDRAGYNSPLHF	TGCGCCAGCAGTGACAGGGCGGGCTATAATTCACCCCTCCACTTT
TRBJ2-3	TRBV20-1	many	TRBD1	CSTEGGYTNTDTQYF	TGCAGTACCGAAGGGGGCTATACAAACACAGATACGCAGTATTTT
TRBJ2-6	TRBV29-1	many	.	CSVEFSDAAPKVLTF	TGCAGCGTTGAGTTTTCGGATGCTGCCCCCAAGGTCCTGACTTTC
TRBJ2-3	TRBV14	many	TRBD2	CASSQVTGGRVDTQYF	TGTGCCAGCAGCCAAGTAACGGGGGGTCGAGTAGATACGCAGTATTTT
TRBJ1-5	TRBV27	many	.	CASSFQGRLQPQHF	TGTGCCAGCAGTTTTCAGGGGAGGCTTCAGCCCCAGCATTTT
TRBJ1-6	TRBV28	.	.	CASSLPTAGVSALHF	TGTGCCAGCAGTTTACCGACAGCCGGAGTCTCGGCCCTCCACTTT
TRBJ1-1	TRBV5-1	many	.	CATKSRWGPTEAFF	TGCGCCACCAAGAGCAGGTGGGGGCCCACTGAAGCTTTCTTT
TRBJ2-5	TRBV6-5	many	.	CASSEILQGRETQYF	TGTGCCAGCAGCGAGATCCTCCAGGGAAGAGAGACCCAGTACTTC
TRBJ2-1	TRBV7-2	many	.	CASSLAGGRDEQFF	TGTGCCAGCAGCTTAGCGGGGGGGCGCGATGAGCAGTTCTTC
TRBJ1-1	TRBV5-5	many	.	CASSLVTLAFF	TGTGCCAGCAGCTTGGTTACCCTGGCTTTCTTT
TRBJ2-2	TRBV6-5	many	.	CASRLDLRGNTGELFF	TGTGCCAGCCGTCTCGATTTGAGGGGCAACACCGGGGAGCTGTTTTTT
TRBJ2-7	TRBV3-1	many	TRBD1	CASSQVGQGSGEQYF	TGTGCCAGCAGCCAAGTGGGACAGGGGTCGGGCGAGCAGTACTTC
TRBJ2-2	TRBV6-5	many	TRBD1	CASSSYRQGANTGELFF	TGTGCCAGCAGTTCCTATCGACAGGGGGCGAACACCGGGGAGCTGTTTTTT
TRBJ2-1	TRBV20-1	many	TRBD2	CSATAGRGISEQFF	TGCAGTGCAACAGCGGGGAGGGGAATATCTGAGCAGTTCTTC
TRBJ2-5	TRBV20-1	many	.	CSASLRSQETQYF	TGCAGTGCTAGTCTGCGAAGCCAAGAGACCCAGTACTTC